The 16 T cell receptor beta chains below were found in one sample sequenced in a study of blood T cell repertoires in COVID-19. Clones were read by immunoSEQ multiplex PCR, and TCRdb kept only the in-frame ones, dropping some. The sample contains a few hundred thousand clones, 89% of which appear only once. Material for sequencing was peripheral blood. These receptors were collected from a woman aged 40 to 55 who had recovered from COVID-19.

This rearrangement joins TRBV11-2 to TRBJ2-1, with D tentatively TRBD2 (5 bases). Trimming removed 5 bases at V and 0 bases at J, with 14 bases between. The CDR3 runs to 16 residues. Per the germline V gene, CDR1 is SGHAT and CDR2 is FQNNGV. The chain's CDR3 is CASSRISDHSYNEQFF. CDR3 nucleotides: TGTGCCAGCAGCCGAATTAGCGACCACTCCTACAATGAGCAGTTCTTC.

In regard to this clone: The junction differs from germline at one of its ends, possibly a read error. The chain employs TRBV7-3 and TRBJ2-1; D is unclear. This CDR3 contains 11 residues. Looked up from germline, CDR1 is SGHTA and CDR2 is FQGTGA. As DNA, the CDR3 is TGTGCCAGCAGCTCCGACAATGAGCAGTTCTTC. This sequence encodes CASSSDNEQFF.

V usage is TRBV21-1 and J usage is TRBJ1-4. TRBV21-1 is tagged as a pseudogene. This CDR3 has 16 amino acids. CDR3 sequence: CASSKVAGLAREKLFF. The CDR3, as DNA: TGTGCCAGCAGCAAAGTTGCGGGGCTGGCGAGGGAAAAACTGTTTTTT.

The chain couples TRBV9 to TRBJ2-6, with D possibly TRBD1 on 5 matching bases. The CDR3 is 17 residues long. The V and J ends lost 0 bases and 4 bases respectively, with 14 bases between them. Germline CDR1 reads SGDLS; CDR2 reads YYNGEE. The DNA for the CDR3 is TGTGCCAGCAGCGTAGAAGTCTCAGGGTCCGGGGCCAACGTCCTGACTTTC. This translates into CASSVEVSGSGANVLTF. The variable domain in full, completed from reference TRBV9 and TRBJ2-6, reads DSGVTQTPKHLITATGQRVTLRCSPRSGDLSVYWYQQSLDQGLQFLIQYYNGEERAKGNILERFSAQQFPDLHSELNLSSLELGDSALYFCASSVEVSGSGANVLTFGAGSRLTVL.

The genes are TRBV29-1 and TRBJ1-5; D perhaps matches TRBD1 (6 bases). This CDR3 is built from 13 residues. The germline V and J ends were trimmed by 3 bases and 9 bases, with 15 bases remaining between them. Germline CDR1 is SQVTM and CDR2 is ANQGSEA. CDR3 DNA: TGCAGCGTTGAGGACCAGGGGAGGGGGCCCCAGCATTTT. Its protein is CSVEDQGRGPQHF.

The chain combines TRBV5-1 with TRBJ2-1, with 8 nucleotides matching TRBD1. The CDR3 totals 16 residues. The germline V gene encodes CDR1 SGHRS and CDR2 YFSETQ. J was trimmed by 10 bases and V by 0 bases; bases with no gene match: 12. The CDR3 DNA is TGCGCCAGCAGCTTGGGGGTGACAGGGGCGAGTTACGAGCAGTTCTTC. Encoded protein: CASSLGVTGASYEQFF.

The chain uses TRBV5-4 and TRBJ2-1, with TRBD1 matching over 9 bases. CDR1 is SGHNT, CDR2 YYREEE, per germline (reference sequence). CDR3 length: 15 residues. Germline trimming cut 4 bases from V and 4 bases from J; bases unmatched to any gene: 6. CDR3 sequence reads: CASSKQGADYNEQFF. The CDR3 nucleotides are TGTGCCAGCAGCAAACAGGGGGCGGATTACAATGAGCAGTTCTTC.

The chain is built from TRBV6-6 and TRBJ2-7, with TRBD2 identical over 10 bases. J was trimmed by 7 bases and V by 5 bases; bases with no gene match: 11. This CDR3 is built from 15 residues. Germline V lookup: CDR1 MNHNY, CDR2 SVGAGI (reference sequence). CDR3 DNA: TGTGCCAGCAGTACCGGGGCTAGCGGGAGTCATGAGCAGTACTTC. The encoded protein is CASSTGASGSHEQYF.

This clone was detected only a few times. This chain joins TRBV7-9 and TRBJ2-2; TRBD2 agrees at 9 bases. The CDR3 is 16 amino acids. Germline loops: CDR1 SEHNR, CDR2 FQNEAQ (reference sequence). V gave up 2 bases and J gave up 4 bases; unmatched junction bases: 5. CDR3 DNA: TGTGCCAGCAGCTTACGGCGGGAGGGCGGCACCGGGGAGCTGTTTTTT. It encodes CASSLRREGGTGELFF.

V usage is TRBV5-1 and J usage is TRBJ2-3; maybe TRBD2 (6 bases). V lost 0 bases and J 6 bases, leaving 14 bases between the germline ends. The germline gives CDR1 SGHRS, CDR2 YFSETQ. There are 15 residues in the CDR3. CDR3 nucleotide sequence: TGCGCCAGCAGCTTGGTTGCGGTGGCGGGGGATACGCAGTATTTT. Its protein product is CASSLVAVAGDTQYF.

The genes are TRBV9 and TRBJ2-3; the match to TRBD2 covers 11 bases. The ends lost 4 bases at V and 0 bases at J; junction bases unmatched: 4. The V gene's germline CDR1 is SGDLS and CDR2 YYNGEE. The CDR3 length is 16 residues. CDR3 sequence reads: CASSTSGRGSTDTQYF. Written as DNA, the CDR3 is TGTGCCAGCAGCACTAGCGGGAGAGGCAGCACAGATACGCAGTATTTT.

The chain has TRBV19 and TRBJ2-1, with 7 bases fitting TRBD1. Looked up from germline, CDR1 is LNHDA and CDR2 is SQIVND (reference sequence). There are 14 residues in the CDR3. V lost 6 bases and J lost 10; bases outside the gene matches: 12. CDR3 bases: TGTGCCAGTAGCCGTGGGCAGGGGGATCGAGAGCAGTTCTTC. As protein: CASSRGQGDREQFF.

There are a few counts of this clone. The CDR3 coding sequence is TGTGCCAGCAGCCCACGGACAGGGGGCGAGGAGGATACGCAGTATTTT. Its protein product is CASSPRTGGEEDTQYF. The J gene is TRBJ2-3, the V gene TRBV9, with 11 bases that match TRBD1. This CDR3 contains 16 residues. Germline CDR1 is SGDLS and CDR2 is YYNGEE. V lost 4 bases to trimming and J lost 6 bases; unmatched junction nucleotides: 10. Full variable domain (rest looked up from reference TRBV9 and TRBJ2-3): DSGVTQTPKHLITATGQRVTLRCSPRSGDLSVYWYQQSLDQGLQFLIQYYNGEERAKGNILERFSAQQFPDLHSELNLSSLELGDSALYFCASSPRTGGEEDTQYFGPGTRLTVL.

The genes are TRBV28 and TRBJ2-1; the match to TRBD2 covers 9 bases. The CDR3 runs 17 residues. J gave up 0 bases and V 4 bases, and 7 bases lay outside the gene matches. Germline CDR1 MDHEN, CDR2 SYDVKM. The CDR3, as DNA: TGTGCCAGCAGTTCGCCGACTAGCGGAGCCTCCTACAATGAGCAGTTCTTC. Encoded protein: CASSSPTSGASYNEQFF. Full variable domain (outside the CDR3, taken from reference TRBV28 and TRBJ2-1): DVKVTQSSRYLVKRTGEKVFLECVQDMDHENMFWYRQDPGLGLRLIYFSYDVKMKEKGDIPEGYSVSREKKERFSLILESASTNQTSMYLCASSSPTSGASYNEQFFGPGTRLTVL.

This sequence joins TRBV19 and TRBJ2-2; 9 nucleotides match TRBD1. This CDR3 is 18 amino acids long. V lost 0 bases and J lost 6; bases outside the gene matches: 11. The V gene's germline CDR1 is LNHDA and CDR2 SQIVND (reference sequence). In DNA form, the CDR3 reads TGTGCCAGTAGTATAGACTCCGGGACAGGGATCCCCGCCGGGGAGCTGTTTTTT. Amino acids: CASSIDSGTGIPAGELFF.

The chain has TRBV30 and TRBJ2-7; D is possibly TRBD1 (6 bases). Germline CDR1 is GTSNPN and CDR2 is SVGIG (reference sequence). Between the trimmed V and J ends, which lost 4 bases and 3 bases, there was a span of 19 bases. The CDR3 has 15 amino acids. CDR3 sequence (DNA): TGTGCCTGGACCCCACCAGGGGAGATTGGCTACGAGCAGTACTTC. Protein sequence: CAWTPPGEIGYEQYF.